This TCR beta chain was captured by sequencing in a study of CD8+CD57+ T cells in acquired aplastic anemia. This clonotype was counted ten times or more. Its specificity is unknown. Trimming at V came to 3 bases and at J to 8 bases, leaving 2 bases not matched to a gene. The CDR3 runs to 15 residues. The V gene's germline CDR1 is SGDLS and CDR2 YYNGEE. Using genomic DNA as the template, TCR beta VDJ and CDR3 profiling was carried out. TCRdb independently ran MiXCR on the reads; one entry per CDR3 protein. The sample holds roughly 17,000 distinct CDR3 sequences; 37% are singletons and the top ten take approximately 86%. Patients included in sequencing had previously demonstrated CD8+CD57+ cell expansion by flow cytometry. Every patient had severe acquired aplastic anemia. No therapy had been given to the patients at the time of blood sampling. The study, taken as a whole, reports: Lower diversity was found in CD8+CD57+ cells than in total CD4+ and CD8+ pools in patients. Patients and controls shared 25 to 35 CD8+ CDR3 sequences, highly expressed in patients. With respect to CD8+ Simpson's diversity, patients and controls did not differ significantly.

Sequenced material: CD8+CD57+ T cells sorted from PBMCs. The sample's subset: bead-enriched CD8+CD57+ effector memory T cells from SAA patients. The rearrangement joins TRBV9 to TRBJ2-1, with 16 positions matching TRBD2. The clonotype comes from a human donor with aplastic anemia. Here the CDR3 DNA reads TGTGCCAGCAGCGAGGGACTAGCGGGGGGGGATGAGCAGTTCTTC. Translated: CASSEGLAGGDEQFF.